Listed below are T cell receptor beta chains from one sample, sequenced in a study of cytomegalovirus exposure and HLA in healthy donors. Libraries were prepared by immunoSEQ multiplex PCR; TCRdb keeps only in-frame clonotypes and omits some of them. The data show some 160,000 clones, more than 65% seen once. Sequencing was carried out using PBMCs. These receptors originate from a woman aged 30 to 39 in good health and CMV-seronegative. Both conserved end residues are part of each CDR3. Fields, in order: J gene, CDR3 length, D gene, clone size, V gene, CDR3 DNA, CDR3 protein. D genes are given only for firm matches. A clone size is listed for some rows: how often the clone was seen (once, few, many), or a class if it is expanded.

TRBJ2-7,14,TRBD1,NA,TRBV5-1,TGCGCCAGCAGCTCCGGACAGGGGTCCTACGAGCAGTACTTC,CASSSGQGSYEQYF
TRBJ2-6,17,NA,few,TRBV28,TGTGCCAGCAGTCCCCCGACAGCACACTCTGGGGCCAACGTCCTGACTTTC,CASSPPTAHSGANVLTF
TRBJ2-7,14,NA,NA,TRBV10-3,TGTGCCATCAGTGAGTCGATGGCAAACTACGAGCAGTACTTC,CAISESMANYEQYF
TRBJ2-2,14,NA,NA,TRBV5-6,TGTGCCAGCAGCCTGGGACTTAACACCGGGGAGCTGTTTTTT,CASSLGLNTGELFF
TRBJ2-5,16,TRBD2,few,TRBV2,TGTGCCAGCAGTGGTCCCGCTAGCGGGGGAGGAGAGACCCAGTACTTC,CASSGPASGGGETQYF
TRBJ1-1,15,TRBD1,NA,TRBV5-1,TGCGCCAGCAGCTCGGGACAGGGGTCGGGGACTGAAGCTTTCTTT,CASSSGQGSGTEAFF
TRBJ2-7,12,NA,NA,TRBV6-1,TGTGCCAGTGTGGAGGGTGCCTACGAGCAGTACTTC,CASVEGAYEQYF
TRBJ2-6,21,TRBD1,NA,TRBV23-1,TGCGCCAGCAGGTTCGACAGGGTCCCCTTTGGTTGGGACTCTGGGGCCAACGTCCTGACTTTC,CASRFDRVPFGWDSGANVLTF
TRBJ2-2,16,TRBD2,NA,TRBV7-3,TGTGCCAGCAGCAGACTAGCGGGGGCCTCCTCCGGGGAGCTGTTTTTT,CASSRLAGASSGELFF
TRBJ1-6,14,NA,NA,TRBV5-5,TGTGCCAGCAGCCTTGGACAGCCGGGTTCACCCCTCCACTTT,CASSLGQPGSPLHF
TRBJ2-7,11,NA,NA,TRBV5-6,TGTGCCAGCAGCTTCGGGGACGAGCAGTACTTC,CASSFGDEQYF
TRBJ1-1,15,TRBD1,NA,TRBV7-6,TGTGCCAGCAGCGGGACAGGGGGAATAGGTACTGAAGCTTTCTTT,CASSGTGGIGTEAFF
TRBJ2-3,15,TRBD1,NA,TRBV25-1,TGTGCCAGCAGTGACCGAGGGACAGGGATAGATACGCAGTATTTT,CASSDRGTGIDTQYF
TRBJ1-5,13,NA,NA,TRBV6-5,TGTGCCAGCAGCTTACAGGGAGGGCAGCCCCAGCATTTT,CASSLQGGQPQHF
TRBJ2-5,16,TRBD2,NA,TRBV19,TGTGCCAGTAGGGATACTAGCGGGGGGGGTAAAGAGACCCAGTACTTC,CASRDTSGGGKETQYF
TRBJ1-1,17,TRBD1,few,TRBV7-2,TGTGCCAGCAGCTTAGCTAGGGTAGGGACAGGGGGCACTGAAGCTTTCTTT,CASSLARVGTGGTEAFF
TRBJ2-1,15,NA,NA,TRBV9,TGTGCCAGCAGCAAGGGAGGCGGGTCCTACAATGAGCAGTTCTTC,CASSKGGGSYNEQFF
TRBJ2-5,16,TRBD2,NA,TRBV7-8,TGTGCCAGCAGCTTAGTCGGCGGGAGTTTCCAAGAGACCCAGTACTTC,CASSLVGGSFQETQYF
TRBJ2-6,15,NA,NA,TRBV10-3,TGTGCCATCCTAAGGGAGAGCTCTGGGGCCAACGTCCTGACTTTC,CAILRESSGANVLTF
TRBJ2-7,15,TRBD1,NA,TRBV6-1,TGTGCCAGCGCCGGACAGGGCTCCTATAAGGGGGAGCAGTACTTC,CASAGQGSYKGEQYF
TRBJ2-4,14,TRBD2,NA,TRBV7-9,TGTGCCAGCAGCTTCGGACTAGCGGAAAACATTCAGTACTTC,CASSFGLAENIQYF
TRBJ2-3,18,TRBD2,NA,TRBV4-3,TGCGCCAGCAGCCAAGGAGATACATTAGCGGGAGGGACAGATACGCAGTATTTT,CASSQGDTLAGGTDTQYF
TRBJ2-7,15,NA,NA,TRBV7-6,TGTGCCAGCAGCTCTACAGGGAGAGGGGGTAACGAGCAGTACTTC,CASSSTGRGGNEQYF
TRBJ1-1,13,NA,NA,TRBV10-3,TGTGCCATTGAGGACGGGATGAACACTGAAGCTTTCTTT,CAIEDGMNTEAFF
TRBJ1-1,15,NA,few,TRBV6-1,TGTGCCAGCAGTGAAGTTGGGAGGGGTTGGGATGAAGCTTTCTTT,CASSEVGRGWDEAFF
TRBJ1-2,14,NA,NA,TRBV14,TGTGCCAGCAGCCAAGTGTCAGGGGTCTATGGCTACACCTTC,CASSQVSGVYGYTF
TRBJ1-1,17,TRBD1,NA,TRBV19,TGTGCCAGTAGCTCCGGGACAGGGACTTTTGGGAACACTGAAGCTTTCTTT,CASSSGTGTFGNTEAFF
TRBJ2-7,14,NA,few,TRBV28,TGTGCCAGCAGTTTAGGGCCCATTAATGGAGGGCAGTACTTC,CASSLGPINGGQYF
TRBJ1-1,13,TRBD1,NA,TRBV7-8,TGTGCCAGCAGCCAGGGGGTCGACACTGAAGCTTTCTTT,CASSQGVDTEAFF
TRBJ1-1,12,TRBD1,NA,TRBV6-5,TGTGCCAGCAGTGGAATTGGGACAGGGTCTTTCTTT,CASSGIGTGSFF
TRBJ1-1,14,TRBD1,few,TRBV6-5,TGTGCCAGCAGTTCACAGGGGGCGAACACTGAAGCTTTCTTT,CASSSQGANTEAFF
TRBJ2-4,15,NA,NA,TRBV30,TGTGCCTGGAGTCCTAGTTTTCTCGCCAAAAACATTCAGTACTTC,CAWSPSFLAKNIQYF
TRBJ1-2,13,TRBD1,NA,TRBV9,TGTGCCAGCAGCGTAACAGGGGGCGGTGGCTACACCTTC,CASSVTGGGGYTF